Given below is one TCR beta chain in context. Its antigen is currently unknown. These data originate in a study of blood T cells in healthy people across ages. Aged roughly 6 to 90, donors were systemically healthy Caucasians from Russia. The total RNA that was extracted per sample amounted to at least 5.5 micrograms. Then a second PCR, running about 7 to 11 cycles, was carried out with a sample-barcoded 5' primer and a J-beta primer mix. TCRdb redid the calling of the 5' RACE reads with MiXCR, one entry per CDR3 protein. The sample has some 800,000 distinct CDR3 sequences, more than 40% seen once. The CDR3 consists of 15 residues. CDR1 MNHEY and CDR2 SVGEGT come from the germline V gene. General observations from the study: Both higher diversity and more naive CD4+ cells marked long-lived donors when set against aged donors. Strong correlation existed between TCR beta diversity and naive T cell percentage.

The chain recombines TRBV6-2 or TRBV6-3 with TRBJ2-5, with a weak D call TRBD2 (6 bases). The DNA end is more similar to TRBJ2-7, so the J call may be wrong. Sequenced sample: blood. This TCR was recovered from a man aged 60 to 75 in good health. CDR3 sequence (DNA): TGTGCCAGCAGTTACACGGGGGACTTCGGGAACGAGCAGTACTTC. Its protein is CASSYTGDFGNEQYF.